This entry lists 14 T cell receptor beta chains sequenced from one sample in a study of regulatory and conventional T cells in RAG deficiency. Blood CD4+ CD25-high CD127-low regulatory T cells supplied the genomic DNA template. Repertoires were generated with immunoSEQ multiplex PCR, while TCRdb's copy carries only in-frame clones and drops some. Among around 29,000 clones listed, 85% to 95% were seen once. The data were also submitted as part of a second study, on regulatory T cells. In that study: The primer mix had 52 TRBV and 13 TRBJ primers.

Sequenced: Tregs sorted from blood. These receptors originate from a human donor in good health.

This clone was counted a few times. This chain connects TRBV7-3 to TRBJ1-1; perhaps TRBD1 as D (5 bases). Trimming took off 5 bases at V and 1 base at J, with 8 bases between the two ends. Germline V gene sequence: CDR1 SGHTA, CDR2 FQGTGA. CDR3 length: 13 residues. CDR3 amino acids: CASSRDRNTEAFF. The CDR3 DNA sequence: TGTGCCAGCAGCCGGGACCGGAACACTGAAGCTTTCTTT.

The chain uses TRBV2 and TRBJ2-5; 8 positions agree with TRBD1. Germline CDR1 SNHLY, CDR2 FYNNEI. The CDR3 runs to 14 residues. Losses at the gene ends were 6 bases for V and 5 bases for J; bases not matched to a gene: 8. The CDR3 DNA reads as TGTGCCAGCAGACGCAGGGGGCAAGGGGAGACCCAGTACTTC. It is translated as CASRRRGQGETQYF.

The J gene is TRBJ2-3, the V gene TRBV11-2; tentatively, D is TRBD2 (6 bases). CDR1 SGHAT and CDR2 FQNNGV come from the germline V gene. V shed 5 bases and J shed 7 bases, with 13 bases lying between them. The CDR3 runs to 13 residues. The CDR3 reads CASSREPYHTQYF. DNA of the CDR3: TGTGCCAGCAGCCGGGAGCCGTACCATACGCAGTATTTT.

This clone was counted a single time. This chain's CDR3 is CASGYLEAFF. The CDR3 nucleotides are TGTGCCAGCGGATACCTTGAAGCTTTCTTT. The chain couples TRBV6-6 to TRBJ1-1; D remains ambiguous. Trimming stripped 8 bases from V and 7 bases from J, with 8 bases between. Germline V gene data show CDR1 as MNHNY and CDR2 as SVGAGI (reference sequence). CDR3 length: 10 amino acids.

The rearrangement links TRBV5-1 to TRBJ2-7; TRBD1 aligns across 7 bases. Germline CDR1 is SGHRS and CDR2 is YFSETQ. CDR3 size: 15 residues. Trimming removed 4 bases from V and 0 bases from J; junction bases left unmatched: 7. The CDR3 region is CASSMGQTGSYEQYF. For the CDR3, the DNA is TGCGCCAGCAGCATGGGACAGACAGGCTCCTACGAGCAGTACTTC.

J is TRBJ2-2 and V is TRBV6-1, with TRBD2 matching over 8 bases. The junction had 8 bases not matched to a gene; V was cut back by 4 bases and J by 4 bases. There are 16 residues in the CDR3. Germline CDR1 and CDR2: MNHNS and SASEGT. CDR3 bases: TGTGCCAGCAGTGTACGGGGGGGTTATCTCACCGGGGAGCTGTTTTTT. This gives the protein CASSVRGGYLTGELFF.

The CDR3 sequence is CASTGSSNQPQHF. The CDR3, as DNA: TGCGCCAGCACGGGGTCCAGCAATCAGCCCCAGCATTTT. The chain combines TRBV10-2 with TRBJ1-5; D uncertain. Between the trimmed V and J ends, which lost 7 bases and 1 base, there was a span of 8 bases. The CDR3 contains 13 residues. Per the germline V gene, CDR1 is WSHSY and CDR2 is SAAADI.

The V and J genes are TRBV6-6 and TRBJ1-4, with a possible D match to TRBD1 (5 bases). This CDR3 has 13 amino acids. Germline V gene lookup returns CDR1 MNHNY and CDR2 SVGAGI (reference sequence). Trimming pared 6 bases from V and 7 bases from J, leaving 12 bases between. This CDR3 reads CASRKGFSEKLFF. CDR3 sequence (DNA): TGTGCCAGCAGGAAGGGGTTTTCTGAAAAACTGTTTTTT.

The chain has TRBV18 and TRBJ1-4, with D uncertain. CDR3 length equals 15 residues. CDR1 KGHSH and CDR2 LQKENI come from the germline V gene. Trimming pared 0 bases from V and 4 bases from J, leaving 9 bases between. CDR3 loop: CASSPPNGINEKLFF. The CDR3 DNA follows: TGTGCCAGCTCACCACCGAACGGAATTAATGAAAAACTGTTTTTT.

The chain recombines TRBV27 with TRBJ2-5; TRBD2 matches at 13 bases. V dropped 5 bases and J dropped 3; count of bases not matched to a gene: 6. From germline, CDR1 is MNHEY and CDR2 SMNVEV (reference sequence). There are 16 residues in the CDR3. The CDR3 DNA follows: TGTGCCAGCAGTCCGATAGGACTAGCGGGGGAAGAGACCCAGTACTTC. Translated, it gives CASSPIGLAGEETQYF.

The chain uses TRBV7-2 and TRBJ2-2; no firm D call. Germline assignment: CDR1 SGHTA and CDR2 FQGNSA. V lost 0 bases and J 5 bases, leaving 10 bases between the germline ends. The CDR3 spans 15 residues. CDR3: CASSLALVRTGELFF. The CDR3 DNA sequence: TGTGCCAGCAGCTTAGCCCTAGTTAGGACCGGGGAGCTGTTTTTT.

This clone showed up just once. This chain joins TRBV7-9 and TRBJ2-1; maybe TRBD2 (6 bases). Germline values: CDR1 SEHNR, CDR2 FQNEAQ (reference sequence). V gave up 1 base and J gave up 5 bases, with 12 bases separating them. This CDR3 contains 15 residues. CDR3 bases: TGTGCCAGCAGCTTAGAACTAGCACTCAACAATGAGCAGTTCTTC. Encoded protein: CASSLELALNNEQFF.

This chain joins TRBV5-4 and TRBJ2-5, with TRBD2 matching over 8 bases. Trimming took 4 bases from V and 1 from J; bases not matched to a gene: 6. The CDR3 contains 15 residues. The V gene's germline CDR1 is SGHNT and CDR2 YYREEE (reference sequence). CDR3 DNA sequence: TGTGCCAGCAGCCCAGTTGCGGGGGGCCAAGAGACCCAGTACTTC. It encodes CASSPVAGGQETQYF.

The chain is built from TRBV28 and TRBJ2-3; 8 nucleotides align to TRBD1. Germline CDR1 reads MDHEN; CDR2 reads SYDVKM. The ends lost 8 bases at V and 4 bases at J; junction bases unmatched: 17. The CDR3 runs to 17 residues. This CDR3 is CASRKDRGKGGADTQYF. DNA of the CDR3: TGTGCCAGCCGAAAAGACAGGGGCAAGGGGGGAGCAGATACGCAGTATTTT.